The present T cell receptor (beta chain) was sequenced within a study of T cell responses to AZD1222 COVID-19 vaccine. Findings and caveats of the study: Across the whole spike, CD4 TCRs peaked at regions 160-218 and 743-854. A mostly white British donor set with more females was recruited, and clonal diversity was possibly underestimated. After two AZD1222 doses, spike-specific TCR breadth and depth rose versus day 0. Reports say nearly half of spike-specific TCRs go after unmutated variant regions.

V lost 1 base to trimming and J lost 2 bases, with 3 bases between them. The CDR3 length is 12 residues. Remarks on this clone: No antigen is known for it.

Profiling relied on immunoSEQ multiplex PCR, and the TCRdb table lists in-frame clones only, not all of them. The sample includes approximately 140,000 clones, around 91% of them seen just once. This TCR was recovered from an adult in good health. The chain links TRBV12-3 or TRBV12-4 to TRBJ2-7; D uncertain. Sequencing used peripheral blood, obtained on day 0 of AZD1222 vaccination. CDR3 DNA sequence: TGTGCCAGCAGTTTAGGGGCCTACGAGCAGTACTTC. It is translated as CASSLGAYEQYF.